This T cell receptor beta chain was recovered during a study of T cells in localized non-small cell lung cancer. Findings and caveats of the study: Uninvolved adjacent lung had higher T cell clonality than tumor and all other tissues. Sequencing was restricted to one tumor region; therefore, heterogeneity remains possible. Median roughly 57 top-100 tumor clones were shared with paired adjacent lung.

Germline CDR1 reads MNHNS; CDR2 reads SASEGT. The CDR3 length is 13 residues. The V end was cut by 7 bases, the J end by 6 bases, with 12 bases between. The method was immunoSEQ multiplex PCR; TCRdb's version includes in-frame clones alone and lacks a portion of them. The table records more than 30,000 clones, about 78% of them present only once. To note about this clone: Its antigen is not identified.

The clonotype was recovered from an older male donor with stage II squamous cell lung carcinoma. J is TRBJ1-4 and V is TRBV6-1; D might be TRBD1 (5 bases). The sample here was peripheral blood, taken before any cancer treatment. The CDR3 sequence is CASKEGWDEKLFF. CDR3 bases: TGTGCCAGCAAGGAGGGGTGGGATGAAAAACTGTTTTTT.